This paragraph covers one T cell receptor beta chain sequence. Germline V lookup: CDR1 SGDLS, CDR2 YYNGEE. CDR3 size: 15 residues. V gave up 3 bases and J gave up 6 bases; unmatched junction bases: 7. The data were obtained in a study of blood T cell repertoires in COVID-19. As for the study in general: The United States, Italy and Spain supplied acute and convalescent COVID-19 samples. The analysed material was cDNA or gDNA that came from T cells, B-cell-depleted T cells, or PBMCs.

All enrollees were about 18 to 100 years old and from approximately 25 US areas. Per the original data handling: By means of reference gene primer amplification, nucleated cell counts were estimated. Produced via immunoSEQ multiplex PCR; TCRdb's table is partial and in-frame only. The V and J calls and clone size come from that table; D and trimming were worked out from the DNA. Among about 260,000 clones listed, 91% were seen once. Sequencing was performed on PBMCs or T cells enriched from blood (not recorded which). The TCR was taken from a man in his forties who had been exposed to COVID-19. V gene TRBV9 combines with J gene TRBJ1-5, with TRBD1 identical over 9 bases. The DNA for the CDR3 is TGTGCCAGCAGCGCTGGGACAGGGCCAGGTCAGCCCCAGCATTTT. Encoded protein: CASSAGTGPGQPQHF.